The 22 T cell receptor beta chains given below trace back to one sample, sequenced in a study of blood T cell repertoires in COVID-19. Profiling relied on immunoSEQ multiplex PCR, and the TCRdb table lists in-frame clones only, not all of them. Among 150,000 to 200,000 clones listed, around four fifths were seen once. The sample consisted of PBMCs or T cells enriched from blood (not recorded which). The receptors come from a woman in her forties or fifties who had recovered from COVID-19.

The J gene is TRBJ1-5, the V gene TRBV7-9; D unresolved. The CDR3 has 13 residues. V was trimmed by 3 bases and J by 7 bases, leaving 10 bases between them. Germline V gives CDR1 SEHNR, CDR2 FQNEAQ (reference sequence). CDR3 amino acids: CASSLGGDQPQHF. CDR3 nucleotide sequence: TGTGCCAGCAGCTTGGGAGGAGACCAGCCCCAGCATTTT.

The V and J genes are TRBV28 and TRBJ2-6; 8 positions match TRBD1. The V and J ends lost 5 bases and 2 bases, in that order; junction bases with no gene match: 2. There are 15 residues in the CDR3. From germline, CDR1 is MDHEN and CDR2 SYDVKM. The CDR3 protein is CASSPQGAGANVLTF. CDR3 nucleotides: TGTGCCAGCAGTCCACAGGGGGCTGGGGCCAACGTCCTGACTTTC.

V and J are TRBV6-5 and TRBJ1-2; D remains ambiguous. The CDR3 contains 13 residues. Per germline, CDR1 MNHEY and CDR2 SVGAGI. V dropped 6 bases and J dropped 5 bases, with 13 bases sitting between them. The CDR3 reads CASRNNGPYGYTF. Here the CDR3 DNA reads TGTGCCAGCAGGAATAATGGGCCTTATGGCTACACCTTC.

The rearrangement uses TRBV12-3 or TRBV12-4 and TRBJ1-3; TRBD1 might be the D (5 bases). The V and J ends lost 6 bases and 4 bases respectively, with 10 bases between them. The CDR3 is made up of 13 amino acids. This chain's CDR3 is CASSKTDGNTIYF. CDR3 in DNA: TGTGCCAGCAGCAAGACAGACGGAAACACCATATATTTT.

This clone was recorded once. V is TRBV5-6 and J is TRBJ2-3; 7 nucleotides line up with TRBD1. Germline V lookup: CDR1 SGHDT, CDR2 YYEEEE. This CDR3 comprises 16 residues. V lost 4 bases to trimming and J lost 2 bases; unmatched junction nucleotides: 10. In nucleotides, the CDR3 is TGTGCCAGCAGCCAACCGACAGGGCTTCCCACAGATACGCAGTATTTT. It translates to CASSQPTGLPTDTQYF.

This clone was found once. The gene calls are TRBV13 and TRBJ2-7, with 8 bases fitting TRBD2. In germline, CDR1 is PRHDT, CDR2 FYEKMQ (reference sequence). The J segment lost 3 bases and the V segment lost 0 bases, leaving 4 bases of the junction unmatched. The CDR3 spans 15 residues. CDR3 sequence reads: CASSLGRGDFYEQYF. The DNA of the CDR3 is TGTGCCAGCAGCTTAGGGCGGGGGGACTTCTACGAGCAGTACTTC.

The chain links TRBV19 to TRBJ1-6; D remains ambiguous. This CDR3 has 13 residues. Germline V gene data show CDR1 as LNHDA and CDR2 as SQIVND (reference sequence). Trimming removed 3 bases at V and 7 bases at J, with 7 bases between. The CDR3 loop reads CASSITENSPLHF. The CDR3 DNA is TGTGCCAGTAGTATCACCGAGAATTCACCCCTCCACTTT.

The rearrangement uses TRBV24-1 and TRBJ2-6; D uncertain. V dropped 8 bases and J dropped 1 base, with 5 bases sitting between them. This CDR3 spans 13 amino acids. The V gene's germline CDR1 is KGHDR and CDR2 SFDVKD. CDR3 loop: CATMRSGANVLTF. The CDR3 nucleotides read TGTGCCACCATGCGTTCTGGGGCCAACGTCCTGACTTTC.

In the case of this clone: This sample includes further DNA sequences coding for the same CDR3. The genes are TRBV3-1 (or the pseudogene TRBV3-2) and TRBJ2-7; D is undetermined. With 2 bases removed from V and 3 bases from J, the gap between germline ends came to 5 bases. The V gene's germline CDR1 is LGHDT and CDR2 YNNKEL (reference sequence). This CDR3 has 12 residues. The CDR3 region has the DNA TGTGCCAGCAGCCAAACAGACTACGAGCAGTACTTC. This encodes CASSQTDYEQYF.

The genes are TRBV19 and TRBJ1-2; D is ambiguous. Germline-derived CDR1 and CDR2 are LNHDA and SQIVND (reference sequence). The length of the CDR3 is 17 residues. Trimming cost V 7 bases and J 0 bases, with 21 bases left between them. The CDR3: CASISGGYANSNYGYTF. The CDR3 coding sequence is TGTGCCAGTATTTCCGGCGGGTACGCGAATTCTAACTATGGCTACACCTTC.

This sequence joins TRBV10-3 and TRBJ2-5, with D possibly being TRBD1 (6 bases). CDR1 is ENHRY and CDR2 is SYGVKD in the germline V gene. This CDR3 spans 12 amino acids. V lost 6 bases, J lost 2 bases, and 7 bases lay in between. Here the CDR3 reads CAISGQQETQYF. Written as DNA, the CDR3 is TGTGCCATCAGCGGACAGCAAGAGACCCAGTACTTC.

This chain links TRBV11-3 with TRBJ1-6, with D possibly being TRBD1 (6 bases). The CDR3 runs 16 residues. V shed 0 bases and J shed 6 bases, with 12 bases lying between them. Germline CDR1 reads SGHNT; CDR2 reads YENEEA. CDR3 loop: CASSLDLGGANSPLHF. The CDR3 DNA sequence: TGTGCCAGCAGCTTAGACCTCGGGGGGGCTAATTCACCCCTCCACTTT.

The chain recombines TRBV11-3 with TRBJ2-2; D unclear. Deletions cut 3 bases from V and 6 bases from J, with 8 bases between. Germline lookup yields CDR1 SGHNT and CDR2 YENEEA. This CDR3 contains 13 residues. The CDR3 region has the DNA TGTGCCAGCAGCTTGGGCCAGGCCGGGGAGCTGTTTTTT. Amino acids: CASSLGQAGELFF.

The chain has TRBV6-5 and TRBJ1-3; D is unclear. Germline V gene sequence: CDR1 MNHEY, CDR2 SVGAGI. The CDR3 has 13 amino acids. DNA of the CDR3: TGTGCGACCATGGGGAGCCCTGGAAACACCATATATTTT. Residues: CATMGSPGNTIYF.

The V and J genes are TRBV3-1 (or the pseudogene TRBV3-2) and TRBJ1-3; TRBD1 is a possible D gene (5 bases). V was cut by 2 bases and J by 2 bases, with 16 bases left in between. The CDR3 consists of 17 residues. Germline CDR1 LGHDT, CDR2 YNNKEL (reference sequence). This chain's CDR3 is CASSQFPDIDPGNTIYF. Written as DNA, the CDR3 is TGTGCCAGCAGCCAATTTCCGGACATCGACCCTGGAAACACCATATATTTT.

The chain employs TRBV15 and TRBJ1-2, with TRBD1 matching over 7 bases. CDR1 and CDR2 from the germline V gene are LNHNV and YYDKDF (reference sequence). This CDR3 region has 14 residues. V shed 4 bases, J shed 5 bases, and the junction held 7 bases outside the gene matches. The CDR3 is CATSNYRDSYGYTF. DNA for the CDR3: TGTGCCACCAGCAATTACCGGGACAGTTATGGCTACACCTTC.

This chain connects TRBV27 to TRBJ2-7; TRBD2 aligns across 9 bases. Germline V gene data show CDR1 as MNHEY and CDR2 as SMNVEV (reference sequence). V lost 5 bases and J lost 2; bases outside the gene matches: 7. The CDR3 has 15 residues. The CDR3 nucleotides read TGTGCCAGCAGTCCCCAGCGGGGGGTTACCTACGAGCAGTACTTC. Protein: CASSPQRGVTYEQYF.

This chain links TRBV6-5 with TRBJ1-4, with 7 bases identical to TRBD1. Germline V gene lookup returns CDR1 MNHEY and CDR2 SVGAGI. The length of the CDR3 is 14 residues. With 5 bases clipped from V and 8 bases from J, the junction kept 8 bases outside the gene matches. Here the CDR3 reads CASSRRGPREKLFF. CDR3 DNA sequence: TGTGCCAGCAGTAGAAGGGGGCCAAGGGAAAAACTGTTTTTT.

The rearrangement joins TRBV28 to TRBJ1-5, with D tentatively TRBD1 (5 bases). Germline V gene sequence: CDR1 MDHEN, CDR2 SYDVKM. The ends were cut back, 10 bases at V and 0 bases at J, with 19 bases in the middle. This CDR3 has 16 amino acids. This CDR3 reads CATLTDNPYSNQPQHF. The CDR3 coding sequence is TGTGCCACTCTTACGGACAATCCGTATAGCAATCAGCCCCAGCATTTT.

This CDR3 reads CASTSIGTDEKLFF. As DNA, the CDR3 is TGTGCCAGCACCTCTATAGGGACAGATGAAAAACTGTTTTTT. The chain links TRBV5-4 to TRBJ1-4; 7 bases match TRBD1. Germline V gene lookup returns CDR1 SGHNT and CDR2 YYREEE (reference sequence). Trimming removed 6 bases from V and 6 bases from J; junction bases left unmatched: 8. CDR3 length: 14 residues.

The V and J genes are TRBV12-3 or TRBV12-4 and TRBJ2-1; 9 bases line up with TRBD1. This CDR3 region has 11 residues. After removal of 6 bases from V and 14 bases from J, the junction contained 5 bases not matched to a gene. The chain's CDR3 is CASRNGTGKFF. In DNA, the CDR3 is TGTGCCAGCAGAAACGGGACAGGGAAGTTCTTC.

V gene TRBV3-1 (or the pseudogene TRBV3-2) combines with J gene TRBJ1-1, with 7 bases lining up with TRBD1. The CDR3 is 15 residues long. Losses at the gene ends were 7 bases for V and 7 bases for J; bases not matched to a gene: 15. Per germline, CDR1 LGHDT and CDR2 YNNKEL (reference sequence). Here the CDR3 DNA reads TGTGCCAGCACCTTCCGAGACAGGGAGTCATTTGAAGCTTTCTTT. The encoded protein is CASTFRDRESFEAFF.